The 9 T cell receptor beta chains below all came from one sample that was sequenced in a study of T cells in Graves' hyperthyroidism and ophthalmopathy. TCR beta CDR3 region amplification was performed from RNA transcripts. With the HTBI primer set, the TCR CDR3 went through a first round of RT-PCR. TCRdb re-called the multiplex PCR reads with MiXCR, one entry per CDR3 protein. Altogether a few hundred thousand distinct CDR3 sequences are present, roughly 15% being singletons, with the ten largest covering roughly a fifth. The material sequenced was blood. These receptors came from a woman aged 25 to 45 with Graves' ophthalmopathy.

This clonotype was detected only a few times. CDR3 in amino acids: CASSSGGGFETQYF. The DNA of the CDR3 is TGTGCCAGCAGCTCGGGGGGGGGGTTTGAGACCCAGTACTTC. V and J are TRBV5-4 and TRBJ2-5, with 8 positions matching TRBD2. This CDR3 region has 14 residues. Germline V gene sequence: CDR1 SGHNT, CDR2 YYREEE (reference sequence). With 3 bases clipped from V and 5 bases from J, the junction kept 6 bases outside the gene matches. Combining the CDR3 with reference TRBV5-4 and TRBJ2-5 gives the whole variable domain ETGVTQSPTHLIKTRGQQVTLRCSSQSGHNTVSWYQQALGQGPQFIFQYYREEENGRGNFPPRFSGLQFPNYSSELNVNALELDDSALYLCASSSGGGFETQYFGPGTRLLVL.

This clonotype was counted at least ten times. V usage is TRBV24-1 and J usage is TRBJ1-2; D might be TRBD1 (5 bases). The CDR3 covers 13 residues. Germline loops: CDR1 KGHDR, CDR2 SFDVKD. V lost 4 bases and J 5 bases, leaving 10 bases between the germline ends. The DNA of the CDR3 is TGTGCCACCAGTGACAGGGAAGGATATGGCTACACCTTC. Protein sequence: CATSDREGYGYTF.

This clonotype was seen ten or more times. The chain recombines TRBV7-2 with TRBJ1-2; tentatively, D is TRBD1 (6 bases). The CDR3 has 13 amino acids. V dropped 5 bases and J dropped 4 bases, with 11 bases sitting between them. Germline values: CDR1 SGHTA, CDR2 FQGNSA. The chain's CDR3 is CASSPEGGYGYTF. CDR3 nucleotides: TGTGCCAGCAGCCCAGAAGGGGGCTATGGCTACACCTTC.

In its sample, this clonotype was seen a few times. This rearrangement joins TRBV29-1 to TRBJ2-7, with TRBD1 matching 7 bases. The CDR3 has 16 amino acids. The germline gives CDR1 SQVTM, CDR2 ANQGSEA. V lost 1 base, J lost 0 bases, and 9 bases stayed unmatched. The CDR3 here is CSVEGLLAGGSYEQYF. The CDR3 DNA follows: TGCAGCGTTGAAGGCCTCTTGGCAGGGGGCTCCTACGAGCAGTACTTC.

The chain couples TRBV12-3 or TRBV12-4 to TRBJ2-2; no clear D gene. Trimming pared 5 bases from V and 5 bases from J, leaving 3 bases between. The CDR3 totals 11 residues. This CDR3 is CASSGTGELFF. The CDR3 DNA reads TGTGCCAGCAGTGGGACCGGGGAGCTGTTTTTT.

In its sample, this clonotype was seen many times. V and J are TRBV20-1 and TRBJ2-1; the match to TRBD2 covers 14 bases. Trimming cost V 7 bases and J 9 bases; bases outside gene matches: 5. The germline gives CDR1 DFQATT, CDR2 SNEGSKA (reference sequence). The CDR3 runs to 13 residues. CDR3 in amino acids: CSDLGLAGGEQFF. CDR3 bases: TGCAGTGACTTAGGACTAGCGGGGGGTGAGCAGTTCTTC.

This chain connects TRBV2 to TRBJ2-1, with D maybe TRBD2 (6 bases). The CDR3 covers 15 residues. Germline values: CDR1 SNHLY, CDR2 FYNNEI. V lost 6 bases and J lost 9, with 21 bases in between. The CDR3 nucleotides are TGTGCCAGCAGATTATGGACTATCAGGGACGGTGAGCAGTTCTTC. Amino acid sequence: CASRLWTIRDGEQFF.

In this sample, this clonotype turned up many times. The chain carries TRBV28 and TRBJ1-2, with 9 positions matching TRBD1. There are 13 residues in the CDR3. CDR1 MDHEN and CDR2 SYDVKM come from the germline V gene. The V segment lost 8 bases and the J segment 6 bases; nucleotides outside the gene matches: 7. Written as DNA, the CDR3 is TGTGCCAGCGTACTACAGGGGGCTGATGGCTACACCTTC. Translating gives CASVLQGADGYTF.

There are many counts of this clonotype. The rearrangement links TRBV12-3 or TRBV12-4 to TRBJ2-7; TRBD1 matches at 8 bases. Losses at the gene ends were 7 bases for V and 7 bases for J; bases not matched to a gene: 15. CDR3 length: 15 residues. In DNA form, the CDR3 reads TGTGCCAGCACATCCACTCGGCAGGGGGCGCGTGAGCAGTACTTC. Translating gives CASTSTRQGAREQYF.